The rows below give T cell receptor beta chains drawn from one sample of a study of cytomegalovirus exposure and HLA in healthy donors. The protocol was immunoSEQ multiplex PCR, while the TCRdb copy is restricted to in-frame clones and leaves out a portion. Of 65,000 to 80,000 clones in the sample, approximately 93% are singletons; the top ten hold around 2.1%. The sequenced sample was PBMCs. Receptor source: a woman aged 18-35 years in good health and CMV-seronegative. CDR3s include the opening cysteine and the closing phenylalanine or tryptophan. The D gene is left open where the match is weak. The size field is filled for only some rows; it gives once, few, many or a size class.

V gene,clone size,J gene,D gene,CDR3 protein,CDR3 DNA
TRBV2,once,TRBJ1-2,TRBD1,CASSGDRGLHGYTF,TGTGCCAGCAGTGGAGACAGGGGGCTCCATGGCTACACCTTC
TRBV28,-,TRBJ1-5,-,CASSLGGLGNQPQHF,TGTGCCAGCAGTTTGGGGGGACTGGGCAATCAGCCCCAGCATTTT
TRBV6-5,-,TRBJ1-2,-,CASSYSFRGEAYGYTF,TGTGCCAGCAGTTACTCTTTCCGGGGTGAGGCCTATGGCTACACCTTC
TRBV9,-,TRBJ1-2,-,CASSPGTPGVEGYTF,TGTGCCAGCAGCCCTGGGACGCCGGGAGTTGAGGGCTACACCTTC
TRBV27,-,TRBJ2-1,-,CASSLEGASYNEQFF,TGTGCCAGCAGTTTAGAGGGAGCGTCCTACAATGAGCAGTTCTTC
TRBV29-1,-,TRBJ1-5,-,CSVAGMDQPQHF,TGCAGCGTTGCAGGGATGGATCAGCCCCAGCATTTT
TRBV5-4,-,TRBJ1-5,-,CASSLRGANQPQHF,TGTGCCAGCAGCTTACGGGGGGCGAATCAGCCCCAGCATTTT
TRBV6-5,-,TRBJ2-7,TRBD2,CASSYRGGGYEQYF,TGTGCCAGCAGTTACCGGGGGGGCGGCTACGAGCAGTACTTC
TRBV7-2,-,TRBJ2-2,-,CASSPWRSGELFF,TGTGCCAGCAGCCCTTGGAGGTCCGGGGAGCTGTTTTTT
TRBV4-1,-,TRBJ2-5,-,CASSQVSGLETQYF,TGCGCCAGCAGCCAAGTATCGGGACTGGAGACCCAGTACTTC
TRBV2,-,TRBJ2-7,-,CASSEFGRGPSYEQYF,TGTGCCAGCAGTGAGTTTGGCCGAGGCCCCTCCTACGAGCAGTACTTC
TRBV7-9,-,TRBJ1-2,-,CASSSHEGVHYYYGYTF,TGTGCCAGCAGCTCCCACGAGGGGGTTCACTACTACTATGGCTACACCTTC
TRBV2,-,TRBJ2-7,TRBD1,CASSPGTGVYEQYF,TGTGCCAGCTCCCCGGGGACAGGGGTCTACGAGCAGTACTTC
TRBV11-2,few,TRBJ1-2,-,CASSPPTGGYTF,TGTGCCAGCAGCCCCCCAACAGGGGGCTACACCTTC
TRBV9,-,TRBJ1-1,-,CASSSPGVGNTEAFF,TGTGCCAGCAGCAGCCCCGGGGTGGGAAACACTGAAGCTTTCTTT
TRBV4-2,-,TRBJ2-2,-,CASSVKTENTGELFF,TGTGCCAGCAGCGTTAAGACAGAGAACACCGGGGAGCTGTTTTTT
TRBV10-3,once,TRBJ1-2,-,CAISLQGADGYTF,TGTGCCATCAGTTTACAGGGAGCCGATGGCTACACCTTC
TRBV5-1,-,TRBJ2-7,TRBD1,CASSLVMDRGYYEQYF,TGCGCCAGCAGCTTGGTGATGGACAGGGGATACTACGAGCAGTACTTC
TRBV6-5,-,TRBJ1-5,-,CASSYSEGIQPQHF,TGTGCCAGCAGTTATTCGGAGGGGATTCAGCCCCAGCATTTT
TRBV30,-,TRBJ2-7,-,CAWMKGSHEQYF,TGTGCCTGGATGAAGGGGTCCCACGAGCAGTACTTC
TRBV7-8,once,TRBJ2-1,-,CASSWTASTYNEQFF,TGTGCCAGCAGCTGGACAGCTTCAACCTACAATGAGCAGTTCTTC
TRBV25-1,once,TRBJ2-1,TRBD1,CASSEYRDRGFNEQFF,TGTGCCAGCAGTGAATATAGGGACAGGGGGTTCAATGAGCAGTTCTTC
TRBV28,-,TRBJ1-2,-,CASSSAYDYGYTF,TGTGCCAGCAGTTCCGCCTATGACTATGGCTACACCTTC
TRBV4-1,once,TRBJ2-5,TRBD1,CASSREQGGQETQYF,TGCGCCAGCAGCCGAGAACAGGGGGGTCAAGAGACCCAGTACTTC
TRBV19,-,TRBJ1-2,-,CASSKKGGVGYGYTF,TGTGCCAGTAGTAAGAAAGGGGGAGTTGGCTATGGCTACACCTTC
TRBV27,-,TRBJ1-1,-,CASSLNPLLFEAFF,TGTGCCAGCAGTTTAAATCCCCTTCTGTTTGAAGCTTTCTTT
TRBV2,few,TRBJ2-5,TRBD2,CASRRGASGRRETQYF,TGTGCCAGCAGAAGGGGGGCAAGCGGGAGGCGGGAGACCCAGTACTTC
TRBV4-1,-,TRBJ2-1,TRBD1,CASSHPDRDYNEQFF,TGCGCCAGCAGCCACCCTGACAGGGACTACAATGAGCAGTTCTTC
TRBV6-6,-,TRBJ2-7,TRBD2,CASSRETSGYYEQYF,TGTGCCAGCAGTCGCGAGACTAGCGGATACTACGAGCAGTACTTC
TRBV28,once,TRBJ1-5,TRBD1,CASSRQGGGNQPQHF,TGTGCCAGCAGTCGACAGGGAGGAGGCAATCAGCCCCAGCATTTT
TRBV19,-,TRBJ2-5,TRBD2,CASRNRDYKKETQYF,TGTGCCAGTAGAAACCGGGACTACAAGAAAGAGACCCAGTACTTC
TRBV15,-,TRBJ2-5,TRBD2,CATSRDRLSSGSRETQYF,TGTGCCACCAGCAGAGATCGATTGTCTAGCGGGAGTAGGGAGACCCAGTACTTC
TRBV5-1,once,TRBJ2-5,TRBD1,CASSPIGQGIQETQYF,TGCGCCAGCAGCCCAATTGGACAGGGAATCCAAGAGACCCAGTACTTC
TRBV11-2,-,TRBJ1-1,-,CASSLAGGLNTEAFF,TGTGCCAGCAGCTTAGCCGGGGGGTTGAACACTGAAGCTTTCTTT
TRBV7-6,-,TRBJ2-1,TRBD1,CASSLAVTGGYNEQFF,TGTGCCAGCAGCTTAGCGGTAACAGGGGGCTACAATGAGCAGTTCTTC
TRBV28,once,TRBJ2-1,TRBD2,CASSIGTSGSFFEQFF,TGTGCCAGCAGTATCGGGACTAGCGGGTCCTTTTTCGAGCAGTTCTTC
TRBV10-3,-,TRBJ2-7,TRBD1,CAITFLPGTVHYEQYF,TGTGCCATCACCTTCTTACCCGGGACAGTGCACTACGAGCAGTACTTC
TRBV18,-,TRBJ2-2,-,CASSPFLRGSNTGELFF,TGTGCCAGCTCACCCTTTTTACGCGGGTCGAACACCGGGGAGCTGTTTTTT
TRBV30,-,TRBJ2-7,-,CAWSPDSYEQYF,TGTGCCTGGAGTCCGGACAGCTACGAGCAGTACTTC
TRBV7-2,-,TRBJ2-7,TRBD2,CASSVTGTTAYEQYF,TGTGCCAGCAGCGTGACGGGGACTACCGCTTACGAGCAGTACTTC
TRBV10-3,-,TRBJ2-7,-,CAIGEQELYEQYF,TGTGCCATCGGGGAACAGGAACTCTACGAGCAGTACTTC
TRBV11-3,-,TRBJ2-1,TRBD2,CASSLVLAGGPNEQFF,TGTGCCAGCAGCTTAGTTCTAGCGGGAGGGCCAAATGAGCAGTTCTTC
TRBV18,-,TRBJ2-1,TRBD2,CASSPSGTSFYEQFF,TGTGCCAGCTCACCCTCCGGGACTAGCTTTTATGAGCAGTTCTTC
TRBV19,-,TRBJ1-2,-,CASSIGDTPNYGYTF,TGTGCCAGTAGTATTGGGGACACACCCAACTATGGCTACACCTTC
TRBV15,-,TRBJ2-5,-,CATSRDLTGSPSEETQYF,TGTGCCACCAGCAGAGACCTCACAGGGTCCCCCTCTGAAGAGACCCAGTACTTC
TRBV11-3,-,TRBJ2-7,TRBD2,CASSPSGIAYEQYF,TGTGCCAGCAGCCCGAGCGGGATTGCATACGAGCAGTACTTC
TRBV7-9,-,TRBJ2-1,TRBD2,CASSLDPSGTNEQFF,TGTGCCAGCAGTCTAGACCCTAGCGGAACAAATGAGCAGTTCTTC
TRBV5-6,-,TRBJ2-7,TRBD1,CASSFRDRVYEQYF,TGTGCCAGCAGCTTCCGGGACAGGGTTTACGAGCAGTACTTC
TRBV9,-,TRBJ2-7,TRBD2,CASSVGWREGYEQYF,TGTGCCAGCAGCGTGGGTTGGCGGGAGGGGTACGAGCAGTACTTC
TRBV30,once,TRBJ1-2,TRBD1,CAWIQGPPYGYTF,TGTGCCTGGATACAGGGGCCCCCATATGGCTACACCTTC
TRBV10-3,-,TRBJ2-3,-,CAISDQLVDTQYF,TGTGCCATCAGTGACCAACTCGTAGATACGCAGTATTTT
TRBV9,once,TRBJ1-1,TRBD1,CASSAHPGTENTEAFF,TGTGCCAGCAGCGCCCATCCCGGGACAGAGAACACTGAAGCTTTCTTT
TRBV4-1,-,TRBJ1-4,-,CASSQLKWGEEEKLFF,TGCGCCAGCAGCCAGCTAAAGTGGGGGGAAGAAGAAAAACTGTTTTTT
TRBV6-1,-,TRBJ1-5,-,CASSAAYSNQPQHF,TGTGCCAGCAGTGCAGCGTATAGCAATCAGCCCCAGCATTTT
TRBV7-6,-,TRBJ1-6,TRBD1,CASSSTGVASPLHF,TGTGCCAGCAGCTCCACAGGGGTGGCTTCACCCCTCCACTTT
TRBV11-1,-,TRBJ1-4,-,CASSLRQSGEKLFF,TGTGCCAGCAGCTTGCGACAGTCGGGTGAAAAACTGTTTTTT
TRBV14,-,TRBJ2-7,-,CASSRTLTSEQYF,TGTGCCAGCAGCCGCACACTGACTAGCGAGCAGTACTTC
TRBV4-3,-,TRBJ1-6,TRBD1,CASSQGSRTGGAGSPLHF,TGCGCCAGCAGCCAAGGGTCCCGGACAGGGGGCGCGGGATCACCCCTCCACTTT
TRBV5-1,once,TRBJ2-7,TRBD2,CASSLRGLAGNSEQYF,TGCGCCAGCAGCTTGCGGGGACTAGCGGGGAATTCAGAGCAGTACTTC
TRBV7-2,-,TRBJ1-6,TRBD1,CASSLEGTGAYF,TGTGCCAGCAGCTTAGAAGGGACAGGAGCCTACTTT